The 10 T cell receptor beta chains in this list originate from one sample, sequenced in a study of blood T cell repertoires in COVID-19. This table comes from immunoSEQ multiplex PCR, and its TCRdb copy is limited to in-frame clones, with some not included. Among some 130,000 clones listed, around 89% were seen once. Source material: peripheral blood. The receptors come from a man in his fifties or sixties with COVID-19, enrolled during active disease.

The V call is TRBV7-9, the J call TRBJ2-2; 9 nucleotides line up with TRBD1. The J segment lost 5 bases and the V segment lost 6 bases, leaving 1 base of the junction unmatched. Germline assignment: CDR1 SEHNR and CDR2 FQNEAQ (reference sequence). There are 13 residues in the CDR3. The CDR3 DNA reads as TGTGCCAGCAGACAGGGGGCTACCGGGGAGCTGTTTTTT. Translating it yields CASRQGATGELFF.

The V call is TRBV7-2, the J call TRBJ1-2, with TRBD1 matching 7 bases. Germline V CDR1 and CDR2: SGHTA, FQGNSA. This CDR3 contains 13 residues. Unmatched junction bases numbered 2, after V lost 3 bases and J lost 4 bases. The CDR3 loop is CASSLDRFYGYTF. CDR3 in DNA: TGTGCCAGCAGCTTGGACAGGTTCTATGGCTACACCTTC. Drawing the rest from reference TRBV7-2 and TRBJ1-2, the complete variable domain is GAGVSQSPSNKVTEKGKDVELRCDPISGHTALYWYRQSLGQGLEFLIYFQGNSAPDKSGLPSDRFSAERTGGSVSTLTIQRTQQEDSAVYLCASSLDRFYGYTFGSGTRLTVV.

This clone was observed a few times. The DNA for the CDR3 is TGTGCCAGCAGCCCCCGGGGCAGGGGTGGCTACACCTTC. Translation gives CASSPRGRGGYTF. The chain carries TRBV2 and TRBJ1-2, with D tentatively TRBD1 (6 bases). CDR3 length equals 13 residues. V was shortened by 6 bases and J by 7 bases, with 15 bases between the two germline ends. Looked up from germline, CDR1 is SNHLY and CDR2 is FYNNEI.

The chain combines TRBV6-5 with TRBJ1-2, with 9 bases matching TRBD1. CDR1 MNHEY and CDR2 SVGAGI come from the germline V gene. This CDR3 is 15 amino acids long. V trimming: 5 bases; J trimming: 1 base; junction bases outside the gene matches: 5. CDR3 in amino acids: CASSQRTGDNYGYTF. Here the CDR3 DNA reads TGTGCCAGCAGTCAGAGGACAGGGGATAACTATGGCTACACCTTC.

The chain uses TRBV10-3 and TRBJ1-3; D unresolved. Germline loops: CDR1 ENHRY, CDR2 SYGVKD. Trimming stripped 3 bases from V and 1 base from J, with 13 bases between. The CDR3 has 16 amino acids. The CDR3 here is CAISERAGQSGNTIYF. DNA of the CDR3: TGTGCCATCAGTGAAAGGGCGGGTCAATCTGGAAACACCATATATTTT.

The genes are TRBV11-3 and TRBJ2-1, with TRBD2 matching 8 bases. The CDR3 runs 15 residues. Germline V gene sequence: CDR1 SGHNT, CDR2 YENEEA. The J segment lost 6 bases and the V segment lost 2 bases, leaving 6 bases of the junction unmatched. The DNA for the CDR3 is TGTGCCAGCAGCTTAAGGGTCGGGGGGGGCAATGAGCAGTTCTTC. As protein: CASSLRVGGGNEQFF.

Only a few counts were recorded for this clone. The chain links TRBV19 to TRBJ2-7, with 8 bases fitting TRBD1. Losses at the gene ends were 9 bases for V and 3 bases for J; bases not matched to a gene: 7. The CDR3 sequence is 13 residues long. Germline loops: CDR1 LNHDA, CDR2 SQIVND (reference sequence). In DNA form, the CDR3 reads TGTGCCAGCCAGACAGGGGTTGGCTACGAGCAGTACTTC. Its protein product is CASQTGVGYEQYF.

V is TRBV18 and J is TRBJ2-7; D is perhaps TRBD2 (5 bases). CDR3 length equals 13 residues. Germline CDR1 and CDR2: KGHSH and LQKENI. The V gene lost 3 bases and the J gene lost 4 bases, with 10 bases spanning the gap. The CDR3 spells CASSPLAAYEQYF. In DNA, the CDR3 is TGTGCCAGCTCACCCCTAGCCGCATACGAGCAGTACTTC. Drawing the rest from reference TRBV18 and TRBJ2-7, the complete variable domain is NAGVMQNPRHLVRRRGQEARLRCSPMKGHSHVYWYRQLPEEGLKFMVYLQKENIIDESGMPKERFSAEFPKEGPSILRIQQVVRGDSAAYFCASSPLAAYEQYFGPGTRLTVT.

The sample holds one count of this clone. The CDR3 bases are TGTGCCAGCAGTGAAGGCAGGGCTGGCTACACCTTC. Its translation: CASSEGRAGYTF. The chain combines TRBV2 with TRBJ1-2; the D gene is possibly TRBD1 (5 bases). This CDR3 is 12 amino acids long. V gave up 1 base and J gave up 7 bases, with 7 bases separating them. CDR1 and CDR2 (germline): SNHLY, FYNNEI. The full variable domain, in which reference TRBV2 and TRBJ1-2 provide the parts outside the CDR3, is EPEVTQTPSHQVTQMGQEVILRCVPISNHLYFYWYRQILGQKVEFLVSFYNNEISEKSEIFDDQFSVERPDGSNFTLKIRSTKLEDSAMYFCASSEGRAGYTFGSGTRLTVV.

This chain connects TRBV6-1 to TRBJ2-7; TRBD1 matches 10 bases. V was pared by 2 bases and J by 3 bases, with 10 bases of the junction left unmatched. The CDR3 loop spans 17 amino acids. Germline V lookup: CDR1 MNHNS, CDR2 SASEGT. The CDR3 reads CASSERGTGVKVYEQYF. Written as DNA, the CDR3 is TGTGCCAGCAGTGAAAGGGGGACAGGGGTAAAAGTCTACGAGCAGTACTTC.